This T cell receptor beta chain was captured by sequencing in a study of radiation and T cells in renal cell carcinoma. In regard to this clone: What it binds is not known.

Treatment reported: treatment-naive control, cytoreductive nephrectomy. Clear cell pathology was present in this patient's renal cell carcinoma. Control tumors came from a handful of females and 11 males, aged about 35 to 82. V was clipped by 6 bases and J by 7 bases; unmatched bases: 11. The CDR3 runs 14 residues. From germline, CDR1 is SQVTM and CDR2 ANQGSEA. The method was immunoSEQ multiplex PCR; TCRdb's version includes in-frame clones alone and lacks a portion of them. The table lists 15,000 or so clones, around two thirds of them singletons, with 15% to 20% in the top ten. Study results and caveats: Dominant CDR3 motifs occupied more repertoire in irradiated than control tumors. In nephrectomy-only tumors, top 100 clonotypes averaged roughly 45%, versus 54% irradiated.

The specimen comprised tumor tissue, sampled from a patient whose treatment was nephrectomy without radiotherapy. The clonotype originates from a man aged 55-75 years with renal cell carcinoma. The chain uses TRBV29-1 and TRBJ1-4; 7 nucleotides line up with TRBD1. CDR3 bases: TGCAGCGTAAGAAATAGGGGGCTCGGTGAAAAACTGTTTTTT. It codes for CSVRNRGLGEKLFF.